The 28 T cell receptor beta chains reported below all come from one sample, sequenced in a study of circulating CD8 cells and anti-PD-1 response in melanoma. TCR libraries were prepared from around 15 ng of total RNA with the QIAseq Immune Repertoire TCR panel. TCRdb re-called the reads with MiXCR, one entry per CDR3 protein. The table has 1,200 or so distinct CDR3 sequences, 9.5% to 13% seen once. Live CD3+CD8+TCRalphabeta+ cells were sorted into four subsets by PD-1 and/or TIGIT. Sample: CD8+ T cells from PBMCs, taken at baseline or after one month of anti-PD-1 therapy (not recorded which). Source of these receptors: a human donor with melanoma.

By sample share, this clonotype is medium-sized. This chain joins TRBV27 and TRBJ2-3; D not certain. This CDR3 has 14 residues. Trimming took off 2 bases at V and 1 base at J, with 7 bases between the two ends. Germline loops: CDR1 MNHEY, CDR2 SMNVEV (reference sequence). DNA for the CDR3: TGTGCCAGCAGTTTAGTTGGCCGCACAGATACGCAGTATTTT. This sequence encodes CASSLVGRTDTQYF.

Relative to its sample, this clonotype is large (0.1 to 1%). The DNA of the CDR3 is TGTGCTAGTGGTTTCACGAGCGATGAGCAGTTCTTC. This gives the protein CASGFTSDEQFF. The genes are TRBV12-5 and TRBJ2-1; the D is unclear. Deletions cut 3 bases from V and 8 bases from J, with 8 bases between. CDR1 LGHNT and CDR2 FRNRAP come from the germline V gene. CDR3 length equals 12 residues.

This clonotype is deemed medium-sized. The rearrangement links TRBV19 to TRBJ1-5, with D uncertain. The CDR3 totals 15 residues. The germline gives CDR1 LNHDA, CDR2 SQIVND (reference sequence). Deletions cut 5 bases from V and 0 bases from J, with 11 bases between. In DNA form, the CDR3 reads TGTGCCAGTAGTGAGGAGGACGGTAGCAATCAGCCCCAGCATTTT. It codes for CASSEEDGSNQPQHF.

This clonotype ranks as medium-sized. This chain links TRBV28 with TRBJ2-7; the D is unclear. Deletions cut 6 bases from V and 3 bases from J, with 15 bases between. The CDR3 is 14 residues long. Germline-derived CDR1 and CDR2 are MDHEN and SYDVKM. CDR3 DNA sequence: TGTGCCAGCAGGGTAAGGGTGGCCTTCTACGAGCAGTACTTC. Translating gives CASRVRVAFYEQYF.

This clonotype is classed as medium-sized. The V and J genes are TRBV30 and TRBJ2-3; D is possibly TRBD1 or TRBD2 (5 bases each). The CDR3 runs 13 residues. V gave up 5 bases and J gave up 2 bases, with 11 bases separating them. Germline-derived CDR1 and CDR2 are GTSNPN and SVGIG (reference sequence). As DNA, the CDR3 is TGTGCCTGGGCCGGGACCAACACAGATACGCAGTATTTT. It specifies CAWAGTNTDTQYF.

As for this clonotype: A much more abundant neighbour one base away suggests this may be a read error. The CDR3 carries no conserved terminal phenylalanine or tryptophan, so it likely arises from a read error. The rearrangement links TRBV4-3 to TRBJ2-2; 8 positions match TRBD1. V dropped 5 bases and J dropped 7; count of bases not matched to a gene: 6. The CDR3 totals 14 residues. Germline-derived CDR1 and CDR2 are LGHNA and YSLEER. CDR3 region: CASSSDRAIGELFL. The CDR3 coding sequence is TGCGCCAGCAGCTCGGACAGGGCGATCGGGGAGCTGTTTCTT.

Comment on this clonotype: A much larger clone lies a single base off, so this may be a read error. The rearrangement joins TRBV9 to TRBJ2-3, with 9 bases aligning to TRBD1. The CDR3 has 16 residues. Germline lookup yields CDR1 SGDLS and CDR2 YYNGEE. CDR3 residues: CASSGLGDRGTDSQYF. The CDR3 DNA reads as TGTGCCAGCAGCGGCCTAGGAGACAGGGGGACAGATTCGCAGTATTTT.

This clonotype is termed medium-sized. The J gene is TRBJ1-6, the V gene TRBV27; D possibly corresponds to TRBD1 (5 bases). The V end lost 5 bases, the J end lost 7 bases, and 15 bases lay between the germline ends. This CDR3 spans 15 amino acids. Looked up from germline, CDR1 is MNHEY and CDR2 is SMNVEV (reference sequence). In DNA, the CDR3 is TGTGCCAGCAGTGAGGGGTTGGGGTTGAATTCACCCCTCCACTTT. It yields the protein CASSEGLGLNSPLHF.

This clonotype is large by share. The J gene is TRBJ1-1, the V gene TRBV9; no reliable D call. V lost 0 bases, J lost 3 bases, and 6 bases lay in between. Germline CDR1 and CDR2: SGDLS and YYNGEE. The CDR3 consists of 13 residues. The CDR3 loop reads CASSVGVYTEAFF. The CDR3 DNA sequence: TGTGCCAGCAGCGTAGGGGTGTACACTGAAGCTTTCTTT.

By frequency in the sample, this clonotype is medium-sized (0.01 to 0.1%). J is TRBJ2-5 and V is TRBV2, with D hard to call. V was trimmed by 5 bases and J by 5 bases, leaving 15 bases between them. Germline V gene lookup returns CDR1 SNHLY and CDR2 FYNNEI. The CDR3 has 14 residues. CDR3 nucleotides: TGTGCCAGCAGTTCCCGTGTGCCAATGGAGACCCAGTACTTC. Amino acid sequence: CASSSRVPMETQYF. Using reference TRBV2 and TRBJ2-5 for the parts outside the CDR3, the full variable domain is EPEVTQTPSHQVTQMGQEVILRCVPISNHLYFYWYRQILGQKVEFLVSFYNNEISEKSEIFDDQFSVERPDGSNFTLKIRSTKLEDSAMYFCASSSRVPMETQYFGPGTRLLVL.

By proportion, this clonotype is medium-sized (0.01 to 0.1%). This chain joins TRBV11-1 and TRBJ2-1; TRBD2 agrees at 7 bases. The CDR3 length is 15 residues. Germline CDR1 reads SGHAT; CDR2 reads FQDESV (reference sequence). The ends lost 3 bases at V and 2 bases at J; junction bases unmatched: 4. CDR3 DNA sequence: TGTGCCAGCAGCTTCCATGCGGGAGCCTACAATGAGCAGTTCTTC. Its translation is CASSFHAGAYNEQFF.

By proportion, this clonotype is large (0.1 to 1%). This rearrangement joins TRBV2 to TRBJ1-2, with TRBD1 as a possible D gene (6 bases). The ends were cut back, 6 bases at V and 1 base at J, with 9 bases in the middle. There are 13 residues in the CDR3. The V gene's germline CDR1 is SNHLY and CDR2 FYNNEI. The CDR3 protein is CASRQGFNYGYTF. In DNA form, the CDR3 reads TGTGCCAGCAGACAGGGTTTTAACTATGGCTACACCTTC.

By frequency in the sample, this clonotype is medium-sized. The chain has TRBV25-1 and TRBJ2-3; no clear D gene. V was trimmed by 8 bases and J by 1 base, leaving 7 bases between them. The CDR3 totals 12 residues. The germline V gene encodes CDR1 MGHDK and CDR2 SYGVNS. The CDR3 here is CASGWGTDTQYF. DNA of the CDR3: TGTGCCAGCGGATGGGGCACAGATACGCAGTATTTT.

This clonotype is deemed medium-sized. The genes are TRBV11-2 and TRBJ1-1; D not resolved. CDR1 and CDR2 from the germline V gene are SGHAT and FQNNGV. V lost 1 base and J 1 base, leaving 10 bases between the germline ends. The CDR3 consists of 15 residues. The CDR3 DNA sequence: TGTGCCAGCAGCTTAGCTGTAGGTCCGAACACTGAAGCTTTCTTT. The encoded protein is CASSLAVGPNTEAFF. Based on the CDR3 plus reference TRBV11-2 and TRBJ1-1, the full variable domain is EAGVAQSPRYKIIEKRQSVAFWCNPISGHATLYWYQQILGQGPKLLIQFQNNGVVDDSQLPKDRFSAERLKGVDSTLKIQPAKLEDSAVYLCASSLAVGPNTEAFFGQGTRLTVV.

In its sample, this clonotype ranks as large. The V gene is TRBV27, the J gene TRBJ1-2; possibly TRBD1 for D (6 bases). V lost 6 bases, J lost 4 bases, and 15 bases lay in between. The CDR3 sequence is 14 residues long. Germline loops: CDR1 MNHEY, CDR2 SMNVEV (reference sequence). The CDR3 DNA reads TGTGCCAGCAGCGAGGGGGGGCAAAGCTATGGCTACACCTTC. Translated: CASSEGGQSYGYTF.

This clonotype is deemed medium-sized (0.01 to 0.1%). This chain connects TRBV19 to TRBJ1-1, with TRBD1 identical over 7 bases. With 5 bases clipped from V and 0 bases from J, the junction kept 6 bases outside the gene matches. The CDR3 runs to 15 residues. The V gene's germline CDR1 is LNHDA and CDR2 SQIVND (reference sequence). The CDR3 DNA is TGTGCCAGTAGTTGGGGACAGCTAATGAACACTGAAGCTTTCTTT. Its translation is CASSWGQLMNTEAFF.

Within the sample, this clonotype is medium-sized (0.01 to 0.1%). The V call is TRBV28, the J call TRBJ2-2; D is perhaps TRBD2 (5 bases). Germline-derived CDR1 and CDR2 are MDHEN and SYDVKM. The CDR3 covers 16 residues. V lost 6 bases to trimming and J lost 1 base, with 15 bases between them. CDR3 loop: CASRGVAGLNTGELFF. The CDR3 bases are TGTGCCAGCAGGGGTGTAGCAGGACTGAACACCGGGGAGCTGTTTTTT.

This clonotype is judged medium-sized (0.01 to 0.1%). The rearrangement links TRBV27 to TRBJ2-7; D is tentatively TRBD1 or TRBD2 (5 bases each). The length of the CDR3 is 13 residues. The ends were cut back, 5 bases at V and 4 bases at J, with 12 bases in the middle. The V gene's germline CDR1 is MNHEY and CDR2 SMNVEV (reference sequence). The chain's CDR3 is CASSPGTPYEQYF. The CDR3, as DNA: TGTGCCAGCAGTCCCGGGACCCCTTACGAGCAGTACTTC.

As to this clonotype: A much larger clone lies a single base off, so this may be a read error. V is TRBV6-1 and J is TRBJ1-3; no reliable D call. CDR3 length: 15 amino acids. In germline, CDR1 is MNHNS, CDR2 SASEGT. The V end was cut by 2 bases, the J end by 3 bases, with 11 bases between. CDR3 region: CASSETRLNGNTIYF. In DNA, the CDR3 is TGTGCCAGCAGTGAAACACGGTTAAATGGAAACACCATATATTTT.

By frequency in the sample, this clonotype is large. The rearrangement links TRBV7-8 to TRBJ2-1; no clear D. The CDR3 extends over 13 amino acids. V gave up 0 bases and J gave up 4 bases, with 4 bases separating them. Germline CDR1 reads SGHVS; CDR2 reads FQNEAQ. CDR3 protein: CASSLAAYNEQFF. For the CDR3, the DNA is TGTGCCAGCAGCTTAGCTGCGTACAATGAGCAGTTCTTC.

This clonotype counts as medium-sized (0.01 to 0.1%). The chain links TRBV27 to TRBJ2-7; D call uncertain. Trimming left V 2 bases short and J 3 bases short, with 8 bases between. Germline V gene data show CDR1 as MNHEY and CDR2 as SMNVEV (reference sequence). The CDR3 length is 13 residues. The CDR3 DNA reads as TGTGCCAGCAGTTTAGGACCGGTCTACGAGCAGTACTTC. Amino acid sequence: CASSLGPVYEQYF.

This clonotype is termed medium-sized. The rearrangement uses TRBV2 and TRBJ2-7, with TRBD2 as a possible D gene (6 bases). In germline, CDR1 is SNHLY, CDR2 FYNNEI. The CDR3 has 12 amino acids. V was clipped by 7 bases and J by 4 bases, with 11 bases between them. CDR3 DNA sequence: TGTGCCAGCATCGGGGGAGCGTACGAGCAGTACTTC. Translation: CASIGGAYEQYF.

This clonotype is medium-sized by share. The chain couples TRBV2 to TRBJ2-7; D perhaps matches TRBD2 (6 bases). The V gene's germline CDR1 is SNHLY and CDR2 FYNNEI. The V gene lost 11 bases and the J gene lost 7 bases, with 12 bases spanning the gap. This CDR3 is 10 amino acids long. This CDR3 is CAGGRQEQYF. As DNA, the CDR3 is TGTGCCGGAGGGAGGCAGGAGCAGTACTTC.

By share, this clonotype ranks as medium-sized (0.01 to 0.1%). This chain connects TRBV5-6 to TRBJ1-1, with D possibly matching TRBD1 (5 bases). The germline CDR1 and CDR2 sequences are SGHDT and YYEEEE. The V and J ends lost 4 bases and 1 base respectively, with 11 bases between them. The CDR3 extends over 14 amino acids. CDR3 loop: CASSLPRENTEAFF. The CDR3 DNA reads as TGTGCCAGCAGCCTGCCCAGGGAGAACACTGAAGCTTTCTTT.

To note about this clonotype: Possible read error: a much larger clone is one base away. V and J are TRBV4-1 and TRBJ2-6; D is undetermined. Trimming shortened V by 1 base and J by 4 bases, and 5 bases separated the two germline ends. This CDR3 is built from 14 residues. Looked up from germline, CDR1 is MGHRA and CDR2 is YSYEKL. Here the CDR3 DNA reads TGCGCCAGCAGCCAAGGATACGGGGCCAACGTCCTGACTTTC. Encoded protein: CASSQGYGANVLTF.

This clonotype is judged large. The chain carries TRBV4-1 and TRBJ2-1; tentative D call: TRBD2 (5 bases). V was clipped by 4 bases and J by 0 bases, with 13 bases between them. This CDR3 spans 16 amino acids. The germline V gene encodes CDR1 MGHRA and CDR2 YSYEKL. The CDR3 loop is CASSPLGVPSYNEQFF. CDR3 DNA sequence: TGCGCCAGCAGCCCGCTCGGGGTTCCCTCCTACAATGAGCAGTTCTTC.

Note on this clonotype: This may arise from a read error, as a much more abundant clone is one base away. As the CDR3 is not closed by the conserved phenylalanine or tryptophan, this likely results from a read error. The chain employs TRBV5-4 and TRBJ2-1, with D possibly being TRBD1 (5 bases). Trimming removed 2 bases at V and 8 bases at J, with 11 bases between. Per germline, CDR1 SGHNT and CDR2 YYREEE (reference sequence). This CDR3 has 13 amino acids. CDR3 bases: TGTGCCAGCAGCTTTGTGACAGAGGATGAGCAGTTCTCC. It specifies CASSFVTEDEQFS.

The chain has TRBV3-1 and TRBJ2-1; no clear D. CDR1 and CDR2 from the germline V gene are LGHDT and YNNKEL (reference sequence). CDR3 length: 14 residues. Trimming took off 1 base at V and 3 bases at J, with 7 bases between the two ends. CDR3 sequence (DNA): TGTGCCAGCAGCCAAGGTGGGGACTACAATGAGCAGTTCTTC. Protein sequence: CASSQGGDYNEQFF.